The clone carrying this TCR beta chain was seen just once. This specimen belongs to a study of blood T cell repertoires in COVID-19. Study at large: The study drew acute and convalescent COVID-19 samples from the United States, Italy and Spain. Sample material is recorded as cDNA or gDNA derived from T cells, B-cell-depleted T cells, or PBMCs.

Measured with immunoSEQ multiplex PCR; TCRdb has only the in-frame clones, and not every one. Seen here are about 240,000 clones, 80% to 90% observed once, and the top ten hold less than 8%. This CDR3 comprises 16 residues. Trimming stripped 0 bases from V and 0 bases from J, with 9 bases between. The germline CDR1 and CDR2 sequences are SGHAT and FQNNGV. Sample: peripheral blood. This TCR was sampled from a man in his sixties with acute or convalescent COVID-19. The gene calls are TRBV11-2 and TRBJ2-1; D gene unclear. The CDR3 nucleotides are TGTGCCAGCAGCTTAGATGTCGTGAGCTCCTACAATGAGCAGTTCTTC. It translates to CASSLDVVSSYNEQFF.